The present entry profiles one T cell receptor beta chain with its context. Germline CDR1 is SGHNT and CDR2 is YENEEA. Trimming pared 6 bases from V and 5 bases from J, leaving 19 bases between. This CDR3 comprises 15 residues. Here immunoSEQ multiplex PCR was the method, and the copy in TCRdb shows in-frame clones only, minus some. Of under 200,000 clones listed, around four fifths are singletons. The data stem from a study of cytomegalovirus exposure and HLA in healthy donors. The TCR sequence derives from a man younger than 30 in good health and CMV-seropositive. The chain employs TRBV11-3 and TRBJ2-5, with D possibly TRBD2 on 5 matching bases. Sequenced sample: PBMCs. CDR3 sequence (DNA): TGTGCCAGCAGTCCCGGCGGGTCCCGCCCGGAGACCCAGTACTTC. Encoded protein: CASSPGGSRPETQYF.